This T cell receptor (beta chain) derives from a study of cytomegalovirus exposure and HLA in healthy donors. The primer mix had 60 Vbeta and 13 Jbeta primers. Profiling relied on immunoSEQ multiplex PCR, and the TCRdb table lists in-frame clones only, not all of them. The sample consists of around 190,000 clones, 65% to 90% of them appearing once. Nominal health characterized the donors when sampled, though unrecorded immune exposures were likely. Broader study findings: A prior analysis recorded that most TCR beta V segments were productive about 87% or about 30% of the time. In a later analysis, TCR beta V- and J-gene trimming showed a link to a missense DCLRE1C variant. A further, later analysis showed that HLA-associated TCR beta chains (compared with equally common others) were more clonally expanded.

On this clone: Its specificity is not known. One end of the junction is discordant with germline, which a read error may explain.

The CDR3 sequence is 14 residues long. Germline loops: CDR1 SEHNR, CDR2 FQNEAQ (reference sequence). The rearrangement uses TRBV7-9 and TRBJ2-2; 7 bases map to TRBD1. This receptor was taken from a woman in her forties or fifties in good health and CMV-seronegative. Material: PBMCs. Written as DNA, the CDR3 is TGTTCCAGCAGCTTCGACAGGGACACCGGGGAGCTGTTTTTT. Translated: CSSSFDRDTGELFF.